This T cell receptor (beta chain) was sequenced during a study of T cells in Graves' hyperthyroidism and ophthalmopathy. TCR beta CDR3 sequences were amplified from RNA transcripts. A first-round RT-PCR of the TCR CDR3 used the HTBI primer set. TCRdb redid the calling of the multiplex PCR reads with MiXCR, one entry per CDR3 protein. The table has approximately 400,000 distinct CDR3 sequences, more than 12% seen once. A patient was excluded if there was uncontrolled infection, other autoimmune disease, pregnancy or lactation. The CDR3 sequence is 20 residues long. V dropped 2 bases and J dropped 0; count of bases not matched to a gene: 15. Germline CDR1 DFQATT, CDR2 SNEGSKA (reference sequence).

Sequencing was done on a sample of blood. This clonotype was sampled from a man aged 50 or older with Graves' ophthalmopathy. The chain employs TRBV20-1 and TRBJ1-6; TRBD1 aligns across 8 bases. This CDR3 reads CSARHPGQATSGSYNSPLHF. CDR3 coding DNA: TGCAGTGCTAGACATCCGGGACAGGCGACGTCCGGCTCCTATAATTCACCCCTCCACTTT.